The 14 T cell receptor beta chains below were found in one sample sequenced in a study of blood T cells in healthy people across ages. With a J-beta primer mix and a sample-barcoded 5' primer, a second PCR ran about 6 to 11 cycles. TCRdb re-called the 5' RACE reads with MiXCR, one entry per CDR3 protein. The table lists over 1,200,000 distinct CDR3 sequences, roughly 59% of them singletons. The material sequenced was blood. These receptors came from a young man in good health.

The chain employs TRBV12-3 or TRBV12-4 and TRBJ2-1; possibly TRBD2 for D (5 bases). The CDR3 runs 14 residues. Deletions cut 7 bases from V and 6 bases from J, with 16 bases between. The chain's CDR3 is CASMTGRDSNEQFF. For the CDR3, the DNA is TGTGCCAGCATGACTGGCCGGGATAGCAATGAGCAGTTCTTC.

The chain employs TRBV24-1 and TRBJ2-7; 7 nucleotides line up with TRBD2. The J call may be faulty, since TRBJ2-5 better matches the DNA end. This CDR3 has 14 residues. Germline V lookup: CDR1 KGHDR, CDR2 SFDVKD. DNA of the CDR3: TGTGCCTCCGCACGGGGGGAACTACAAGAGACCCAGTACTTC. It codes for CASARGELQETQYF.

This chain joins TRBV7-2 and TRBJ2-4; weak D call: TRBD1 (6 bases). The last part of the DNA fits TRBJ2-7 better; the J call may be wrong. CDR3 length equals 12 residues. Per germline, CDR1 SGHTA and CDR2 FQGNSA. The CDR3 nucleotides are TGTGCCAGCAGGGGGGCAGAGTACGAGCAGTACTTC. Translation gives CASRGAEYEQYF.

The J gene is TRBJ2-3, the V gene TRBV9; D call uncertain. This CDR3 region has 14 residues. V lost 4 bases and J lost 1, with 10 bases in between. Germline lookup yields CDR1 SGDLS and CDR2 YYNGEE. The CDR3 protein is CASSWAGGTDTQYF. The CDR3, as DNA: TGTGCCAGCAGCTGGGCAGGTGGCACAGATACGCAGTATTTT. The complete variable domain, with remaining parts taken from reference TRBV9 and TRBJ2-3, reads DSGVTQTPKHLITATGQRVTLRCSPRSGDLSVYWYQQSLDQGLQFLIQYYNGEERAKGNILERFSAQQFPDLHSELNLSSLELGDSALYFCASSWAGGTDTQYFGPGTRLTVL.

This clonotype was seen a single time. The chain has TRBV12-3 or TRBV12-4 and TRBJ2-1; TRBD2 matches 7 bases. This CDR3 is 15 amino acids long. With 3 bases clipped from V and 7 bases from J, the junction kept 9 bases outside the gene matches. Here the CDR3 DNA reads TGTGCCAGCAGTTTTGACAGCGGGACTGGTAATGAGCAGTTCTTC. Translation gives CASSFDSGTGNEQFF.

Note on this clonotype: At one end the junction does not follow the germline gene, possibly because of a read error. This chain links TRBV12-3 or TRBV12-4 with TRBJ1-1, with D possibly TRBD1 on 6 matching bases. CDR3 size: 14 residues. CDR3 in amino acids: CAGSFEGVNTEAFF. The CDR3 nucleotides are TGTGCCGGCAGTTTCGAGGGGGTGAACACTGAAGCTTTCTTT.

A single count supports this clonotype. CDR3 nucleotide sequence: TGTGCCAGCAGTTACTCGGCAGTCCAGCATTTT. It translates to CASSYSAVQHF. The chain has TRBV6-2 or TRBV6-3 and TRBJ1-5; D is unclear. Trimming shortened V by 0 bases and J by 12 bases, and 6 bases separated the two germline ends. Germline-derived CDR1 and CDR2 are MNHEY and SVGEGT. The CDR3 has 11 residues.

This sequence joins TRBV11-1 and TRBJ2-1; no definite D call. V was trimmed by 1 base and J by 8 bases, leaving 6 bases between them. The CDR3 sequence is 12 residues long. Germline CDR1 SGHAT, CDR2 FQDESV (reference sequence). This CDR3 reads CASSLESHEQFF. In DNA form, the CDR3 reads TGTGCCAGCAGCTTAGAGTCCCATGAGCAGTTCTTC.

This clonotype was found a few times. This chain connects TRBV10-1 to TRBJ2-5, with 8 bases fitting TRBD2. Germline lookup yields CDR1 WNHNN and CDR2 SYGVQD (reference sequence). The J segment lost 2 bases and the V segment lost 4 bases, leaving 6 bases of the junction unmatched. The CDR3 consists of 15 residues. In nucleotides, the CDR3 is TGCGCCAGCAGTGCGATTAGCGGGACACAAGAGACCCAGTACTTC. Translated, it gives CASSAISGTQETQYF.

In DNA form, the CDR3 reads TGTGCCAGCAGTGGGGGGGAACCGGGGAAAAACATTCAGTACTTC. Its protein is CASSGGEPGKNIQYF. The gene calls are TRBV28 and TRBJ2-4; 7 bases match TRBD2. This CDR3 is 15 amino acids long. The germline V gene has CDR1 MDHEN and CDR2 SYDVKM. J lost 4 bases, V lost 5 bases, and 8 bases had no gene match.

The chain carries TRBV27 and TRBJ2-5, with 7 bases aligning to TRBD2. The junction had 12 bases not matched to a gene; V was cut back by 4 bases and J by 4 bases. This CDR3 contains 16 residues. Germline loops: CDR1 MNHEY, CDR2 SMNVEV (reference sequence). This chain's CDR3 is CASSSVLAGAPETQYF. CDR3 nucleotides: TGTGCCAGCAGTTCAGTCCTGGCGGGAGCCCCAGAGACCCAGTACTTC.

This clonotype was detected once. The chain links TRBV19 to TRBJ1-2; D call uncertain. Germline V gene lookup returns CDR1 LNHDA and CDR2 SQIVND (reference sequence). V gave up 3 bases and J gave up 8 bases, with 19 bases separating them. This CDR3 spans 15 amino acids. The CDR3 is CASSMPGRPINGYTF. CDR3 sequence (DNA): TGTGCCAGTAGTATGCCAGGACGTCCTATTAACGGCTACACCTTC.

The chain is built from TRBV29-1 and TRBJ2-1, with 9 bases matching TRBD2. CDR3 length: 13 residues. V was pared by 5 bases and J by 5 bases, with 4 bases of the junction left unmatched. Germline CDR1 SQVTM, CDR2 ANQGSEA. The CDR3 coding sequence is TGCAGCGTTAATAGCGGGGGACACAATGAGCAGTTCTTC. It is translated as CSVNSGGHNEQFF.

This rearrangement joins TRBV5-1 to TRBJ2-1, with D possibly matching TRBD2 (6 bases). CDR1 SGHRS and CDR2 YFSETQ come from the germline V gene. The V gene lost 0 bases and the J gene lost 5 bases, with 18 bases spanning the gap. There are 17 residues in the CDR3. The CDR3 protein is CASSLGYLPSENNEQFF. The CDR3 nucleotides are TGCGCCAGCAGCTTGGGGTATCTGCCTAGCGAAAACAATGAGCAGTTCTTC. The entire variable domain, with the rest obtained from reference TRBV5-1 and TRBJ2-1, is as follows: KAGVTQTPRYLIKTRGQQVTLSCSPISGHRSVSWYQQTPGQGLQFLFEYFSETQRNKGNFPGRFSGRQFSNSRSEMNVSTLELGDSALYLCASSLGYLPSENNEQFFGPGTRLTVL.